The 8 T cell receptor beta chains given below trace back to one sample, sequenced in a study of regulatory T cells in long-lasting Graves disease. Sequencing libraries for TCR beta were prepared with iRepertoire HTBI primers and Arm-PCR of CDR3 regions. TCRdb ran MiXCR on the multiplex PCR reads and lists one entry per CDR3 protein. The data show more than 300,000 distinct CDR3 sequences, roughly 15% seen once. Indicated time point: newly diagnosed GD, antithyroid drugs for less than 3 months. Following extraction of RNA from PBMCs, that RNA was used to make the TCR library. This sample was shared with a second study, whose subject was T cells in Graves' hyperthyroidism and ophthalmopathy.

This specimen was peripheral blood mononuclear cells (PBMCs), taken at new diagnosis, from a patient treated with antithyroid drugs. Source of these receptors: a woman younger than 35 with Graves disease.

This clonotype was observed many times. The chain is built from TRBV5-1 and TRBJ2-7, with unresolved D. The V gene lost 2 bases and the J gene lost 0 bases, with 12 bases spanning the gap. CDR3 length equals 15 residues. The germline V gene has CDR1 SGHRS and CDR2 YFSETQ. The CDR3: CASSFDVTSSYEQYF. CDR3 nucleotide sequence: TGCGCCAGCAGCTTCGACGTGACGAGCTCCTACGAGCAGTACTTC.

This clonotype was recorded at least ten times. The rearrangement links TRBV2 to TRBJ1-1, with a possible D match to TRBD1 (6 bases). This CDR3 region has 15 residues. CDR1 and CDR2 (germline): SNHLY, FYNNEI. V dropped 0 bases and J dropped 8 bases, with 16 bases sitting between them. The CDR3 loop reads CASSEARLRDIEAFF. In DNA, the CDR3 is TGTGCCAGCAGTGAAGCCCGTCTCCGGGACATCGAAGCTTTCTTT. The variable domain in full, with the rest retrieved from reference TRBV2 and TRBJ1-1, is EPEVTQTPSHQVTQMGQEVILRCVPISNHLYFYWYRQILGQKVEFLVSFYNNEISEKSEIFDDQFSVERPDGSNFTLKIRSTKLEDSAMYFCASSEARLRDIEAFFGQGTRLTVV.

This clonotype was seen repeatedly, ten times or more. The chain uses TRBV5-1 and TRBJ1-1; D is ambiguous. V was pared by 2 bases and J by 6 bases, with 14 bases between. CDR1 SGHRS and CDR2 YFSETQ come from the germline V gene. The CDR3 spans 14 residues. The CDR3 DNA follows: TGCGCCAGCAGCTTTTATACCGGGAGAGCTGAAGCTTTCTTT. This codes for CASSFYTGRAEAFF.

For this clonotype: It may be a read error: a sequence one base away is much more abundant. This chain links TRBV9 with TRBJ1-1; the match to TRBD1 covers 8 bases. CDR3 length: 18 residues. CDR1 is SGDLS and CDR2 is YYNGEE in the germline V gene. The CDR3 sequence is CASSVPIRGQVMNTQAFF. The CDR3 nucleotides are TGTGCCAGCAGCGTCCCGATCAGGGGACAGGTGATGAACACTCAAGCTTTCTTT.

Only a few counts were recorded for this clonotype. The chain combines TRBV6-1 with TRBJ1-2; no reliable D call. CDR1 and CDR2 (germline): MNHNS, SASEGT. Trimming left V 6 bases short and J 8 bases short, with 10 bases between. This CDR3 region has 11 residues. The CDR3 bases are TGTGCCAGCAGCAAAAACCGCGGCTACACCTTC. It codes for CASSKNRGYTF.

The sample holds a few counts of this clonotype. Here the CDR3 DNA reads TGTGCCAGCAGCTTGGGGGTTCCGAGGCGGGAGACCCAGTACTTC. This codes for CASSLGVPRRETQYF. The chain is built from TRBV5-5 and TRBJ2-5; D not certain. V was shortened by 0 bases and J by 5 bases, with 14 bases between the two germline ends. CDR3 length: 15 amino acids. Germline CDR1 is SGHKS and CDR2 is YYEKEE (reference sequence).

This clonotype has only a few counts. Just one base apart from a much larger clone, this may be a read error. This chain uses TRBV7-8 with TRBJ1-5, with D perhaps matching TRBD1 (6 bases). Per the germline V gene, CDR1 is SGHVS and CDR2 is FQNEAQ. The CDR3 sequence is 15 residues long. Trimming stripped 5 bases from V and 1 base from J, with 12 bases between. The chain's CDR3 is CASSTRTASNQPQHF. The DNA for the CDR3 is TGTGCCAGCAGCACCAGGACAGCAAGCAATCAGCCCCAGCATTTT.

This clonotype was observed many times. V and J are TRBV11-2 and TRBJ2-1; D remains ambiguous. In germline, CDR1 is SGHAT, CDR2 FQNNGV. Trimming took off 1 base at V and 5 bases at J, with 12 bases between the two ends. This CDR3 spans 15 amino acids. CDR3 coding DNA: TGTGCCAGCAGCTTAGGCCTAGAGACGAACAATGAGCAGTTCTTC. Residues: CASSLGLETNNEQFF.